The rows below give T cell receptor beta chains drawn from one sample of a study of shared clonotypes between healthy human individuals. Libraries were prepared by immunoSEQ multiplex PCR; TCRdb keeps only in-frame clonotypes and omits some of them. The sample includes millions of clones, approximately 95% of them seen just once. The material sequenced was naive CD4+ T cells from PBMCs. These receptors originate from a young man in good health. Some clones in this sample may be carry-over from other donors' samples. The CDR3 runs from the conserved cysteine through the conserved F or W.

v_gene: TRBV30
j_gene: TRBJ1-5
CDR3aa: CAWSGQNSNQPQHF

v_gene: TRBV19
j_gene: TRBJ2-2
CDR3aa: CASSNRDRVRTGELFF

v_gene: TRBV29-1
j_gene: TRBJ2-1
CDR3aa: CSVTGLGRAYNEQFF

v_gene: TRBV19
j_gene: TRBJ1-2
CDR3aa: CASHPHDGMRGYTF

v_gene: TRBV9
j_gene: TRBJ2-3
CDR3aa: CASSPRLTLDTQYF

v_gene: TRBV21-1
j_gene: TRBJ1-1
CDR3aa: CASTREPGWTEAFF

v_gene: TRBV7-9
j_gene: TRBJ2-5
CDR3aa: CASSPGTGSESQYF

v_gene: TRBV6-1
j_gene: TRBJ2-7
CDR3aa: CASSEIGTEQYF

v_gene: TRBV9
j_gene: TRBJ2-3
CDR3aa: CASSPQFSGASTDTQYF

v_gene: TRBV6-1
j_gene: TRBJ1-3
CDR3aa: CASLIDSGNTIYF

v_gene: TRBV19
j_gene: TRBJ2-2
CDR3aa: CASSIVRSNTGELFF

v_gene: TRBV5-1
j_gene: TRBJ2-3
CDR3aa: CASSLGRGTDTQYF

v_gene: TRBV25-1
j_gene: TRBJ2-2
CDR3aa: CASSGTPGQGAIGELFF

v_gene: TRBV19
j_gene: TRBJ2-3
CDR3aa: CASSPSRTSGTDTQYF